The 27 T cell receptor beta chains given below trace back to one sample, sequenced in a study of identical twins. TCRdb re-analysed the 5' RACE reads in MiXCR, keeping a single row per CDR3 protein. This sample has 500,000 to 600,000 distinct CDR3 sequences, with 22% found just once. The same sample was also studied in work on T cells expressing NK-cell markers.

The sequencing input was CD4+ T cells sorted from blood. The receptors come from a woman aged 18-29 years in good health.

The chain has TRBV7-2 and TRBJ2-1, with D possibly being TRBD1 or TRBD2 (5 bases each). From germline, CDR1 is SGHTA and CDR2 FQGNSA. CDR3 length: 12 amino acids. V was clipped by 4 bases and J by 9 bases, with 10 bases between them. CDR3 bases: TGTGCCAGCAGCTCCGCGAGGGGTGAGCAGTTCTTC. Its translation: CASSSARGEQFF.

The chain links TRBV7-9 to TRBJ1-1; D remains ambiguous. Trimming removed 5 bases from V and 0 bases from J, with 10 bases in between. CDR3 size: 14 residues. Germline V gives CDR1 SEHNR, CDR2 FQNEAQ (reference sequence). DNA for the CDR3: TGTGCCAGCAGCCGGGTTATCATGAACACTGAAGCTTTCTTT. The encoded protein is CASSRVIMNTEAFF.

This clonotype was detected ten times or more. J is TRBJ1-5 and V is TRBV12-3 or TRBV12-4, with D perhaps matching TRBD1 (5 bases). The V gene lost 5 bases and the J gene lost 6 bases, with 11 bases spanning the gap. CDR3 length: 13 residues. The CDR3 bases are TGTGCCAGCAGTGCCCCCGGGGGTCAGCCCCAGCATTTT. Translation gives CASSAPGGQPQHF.

This clonotype came up a few times. This chain joins TRBV29-1 and TRBJ2-7; D not certain. Germline V gives CDR1 SQVTM, CDR2 ANQGSEA. The CDR3 sequence is 11 residues long. The germline V and J ends were trimmed by 4 bases and 5 bases, with 9 bases remaining between them. This chain's CDR3 is CSVARADEQYF. As DNA, the CDR3 is TGCAGCGTTGCCAGAGCCGACGAGCAGTACTTC.

This clonotype showed up just a few times. The chain joins TRBV27 to TRBJ1-1, with D possibly TRBD1 on 6 matching bases. The CDR3 extends over 13 amino acids. Germline V gene data show CDR1 as MNHEY and CDR2 as SMNVEV (reference sequence). V was clipped by 11 bases and J by 1 base, with 14 bases between them. CDR3 sequence: CASGGAENTEAFF. CDR3 coding DNA: TGTGCCTCGGGGGGGGCTGAGAACACTGAAGCTTTCTTT.

The table lists this clonotype with a few counts. Written as DNA, the CDR3 is TGTGCCAGCACCTTCGATCGGGGCACTGAAGCTTTCTTT. This translates into CASTFDRGTEAFF. V usage is TRBV12-3 or TRBV12-4 and J usage is TRBJ1-1; D unclear. Trimming stripped 7 bases from V and 4 bases from J, with 13 bases between. This CDR3 region has 13 residues.

This clonotype was detected a few times. CDR3: CASRGTAAFF. For the CDR3, the DNA is TGTGCCAGCAGGGGGACTGCAGCGTTCTTC. The V call is TRBV7-9, the J call TRBJ2-1; D may be TRBD2 (6 bases). Trimming took off 6 bases at V and 15 bases at J, with 12 bases between the two ends. Per germline, CDR1 SEHNR and CDR2 FQNEAQ (reference sequence). The CDR3 runs to 10 residues.

This clonotype was seen more than once but under ten times. The chain has TRBV20-1 and TRBJ1-1; no clear D gene. Per the germline V gene, CDR1 is DFQATT and CDR2 is SNEGSKA (reference sequence). V shed 3 bases and J shed 8 bases, with 7 bases lying between them. The CDR3 spans 10 residues. In DNA, the CDR3 is TGCAGTGCTAGTTTCAGGGAAGCTTTCTTT. Translated: CSASFREAFF.

In this sample, this clonotype turned up a few times. The CDR3 DNA follows: TGCAGTGCTAGAGATACGGGGACTGGGGATACGCAGTATTTT. The encoded protein is CSARDTGTGDTQYF. This chain links TRBV20-1 with TRBJ2-3; perhaps TRBD2 as D (6 bases). V shed 0 bases and J shed 6 bases, with 13 bases lying between them. Germline CDR1 DFQATT, CDR2 SNEGSKA (reference sequence). The CDR3 has 14 amino acids.

The chain employs TRBV7-2 and TRBJ2-7; 10 nucleotides line up with TRBD2. There are 14 residues in the CDR3. The germline CDR1 and CDR2 sequences are SGHTA and FQGNSA. V was clipped by 8 bases and J by 0 bases; unmatched bases: 4. Here the CDR3 reads CASGTSGASYEQYF. Here the CDR3 DNA reads TGTGCCAGCGGTACTAGCGGGGCCTCCTACGAGCAGTACTTC.

The gene calls are TRBV10-3 and TRBJ2-1; TRBD2 matches 9 bases. The germline gives CDR1 ENHRY, CDR2 SYGVKD. V lost 4 bases and J lost 7; bases outside the gene matches: 11. The CDR3 is 16 amino acids. The CDR3 DNA reads TGTGCCATCAGTGCAAATCAACTAGCGGGCTCAAATGAGCAGTTCTTC. Translated, it gives CAISANQLAGSNEQFF.

The J gene is TRBJ1-2, the V gene TRBV20-1; D not certain. Germline V gives CDR1 DFQATT, CDR2 SNEGSKA (reference sequence). V was pared by 5 bases and J by 8 bases, with 30 bases between. This CDR3 has 17 amino acids. The CDR3 spells CSALPVGRTAGFQGYTF. CDR3 nucleotides: TGCAGTGCTCTCCCAGTGGGGAGGACGGCAGGCTTTCAGGGCTACACCTTC.

The table lists this clonotype with a few counts. CDR3 DNA sequence: TGTGCCAGCATCGGGAGACAGGGTCTATCTGAAGCTTTCTTT. Translated, it gives CASIGRQGLSEAFF. V usage is TRBV7-9 and J usage is TRBJ1-1; 7 bases are a match to TRBD1. This CDR3 contains 14 residues. V shed 7 bases, J shed 6 bases, and the junction held 11 bases outside the gene matches. Germline V gene data show CDR1 as SEHNR and CDR2 as FQNEAQ (reference sequence). The whole variable domain, filled in from reference TRBV7-9 and TRBJ1-1, reads DTGVSQNPRHKITKRGQNVTFRCDPISEHNRLYWYRQTLGQGPEFLTYFQNEAQLEKSRLLSDRFSAERPKGSFSTLEIQRTEQGDSAMYLCASIGRQGLSEAFFGQGTRLTVV.

The V call is TRBV3-1, the J call TRBJ2-7; D possibly uses TRBD1 or TRBD2 (5 bases each). CDR1 is LGHDT and CDR2 is YNNKEL in the germline V gene (reference sequence). The V end was cut by 1 base, the J end by 1 base, with 8 bases between. The CDR3 loop spans 14 amino acids. The CDR3 bases are TGTGCCAGCAGCCAAGGGGACGGTTCCTACGAGCAGTACTTC. Protein sequence: CASSQGDGSYEQYF.

This clonotype has a count of ten or more. J is TRBJ2-3 and V is TRBV20-1, with a possible D match to TRBD2 (5 bases). Germline CDR1 reads DFQATT; CDR2 reads SNEGSKA (reference sequence). This CDR3 has 11 residues. The CDR3 is CRPSSTDTQYF. The CDR3 DNA reads TGCAGACCTAGCTCCACAGATACGCAGTATTTT.

The rearrangement joins TRBV18 to TRBJ1-2; the D is unclear. Trimming pared 3 bases from V and 6 bases from J, leaving 14 bases between. The CDR3 consists of 14 residues. CDR1 is KGHSH and CDR2 is LQKENI in the germline V gene. CDR3 coding DNA: TGTGCCAGCTCACCTCGAAATTTTCGCAATGGCTACACCTTC. It translates to CASSPRNFRNGYTF. Looking up the rest from reference TRBV18 and TRBJ1-2 gives the full variable domain: NAGVMQNPRHLVRRRGQEARLRCSPMKGHSHVYWYRQLPEEGLKFMVYLQKENIIDESGMPKERFSAEFPKEGPSILRIQQVVRGDSAAYFCASSPRNFRNGYTFGSGTRLTVV.

This clonotype was seen at least ten times. The rearrangement links TRBV12-3 or TRBV12-4 to TRBJ1-2; 7 bases agree with TRBD1. V was clipped by 2 bases and J by 8 bases; unmatched bases: 5. The CDR3 sequence is 13 residues long. The CDR3 region is CASSLRGHRGYTF. Here the CDR3 DNA reads TGTGCCAGCAGTTTAAGGGGGCATCGAGGCTACACCTTC.

This clonotype was seen ten or more times. This sequence joins TRBV7-2 and TRBJ2-7; 7 bases map to TRBD2. CDR1 is SGHTA, CDR2 FQGNSA, per germline. The CDR3 loop spans 15 amino acids. The V gene end was trimmed by 2 bases and the J gene end by 2 bases; junction bases not matched to a gene: 6. The CDR3, as DNA: TGTGCCAGCAGCTTACATTGGGACTATACCTACGAGCAGTACTTC. Translated: CASSLHWDYTYEQYF.

This clonotype was observed a handful of times. This rearrangement joins TRBV5-6 to TRBJ2-3; the D gene is possibly TRBD2 (6 bases). Trimming removed 0 bases at V and 0 bases at J, with 8 bases between. Germline CDR1 SGHDT, CDR2 YYEEEE. This CDR3 comprises 15 residues. CDR3 DNA: TGTGCCAGCAGCTTGGGTCGGGGGAGCACAGATACGCAGTATTTT. Residues: CASSLGRGSTDTQYF.

As concerns this clonotype: This may be a read error, as it is one base from a much larger clone. V usage is TRBV11-1 and J usage is TRBJ1-1; no definite D call. V lost 3 bases, J lost 1 base, and 6 bases lay in between. The CDR3 consists of 13 residues. Germline CDR1 reads SGHAT; CDR2 reads FQDESV (reference sequence). The CDR3 DNA reads TGTGCCAGCAGCTTCAACACGAACACTGAAGCTTTCTTT. Translating gives CASSFNTNTEAFF.

This sequence joins TRBV3-1 and TRBJ2-1, with TRBD2 matching 7 bases. Losses at the gene ends were 8 bases for V and 15 bases for J; bases not matched to a gene: 10. The germline CDR1 and CDR2 sequences are LGHDT and YNNKEL (reference sequence). The CDR3 loop spans 11 amino acids. Written as DNA, the CDR3 is TGTGCCAGCCAACGGGGGGAGACCGTGTTCTTC. Protein: CASQRGETVFF.

The V call is TRBV5-1, the J call TRBJ1-1; 8 bases agree with TRBD1. This CDR3 is built from 15 residues. CDR1 and CDR2 (germline): SGHRS, YFSETQ. V shed 3 bases and J 4 bases; nucleotides not matched to a gene: 8. In nucleotides, the CDR3 is TGCGCCAGCAGCTCTCAAGGACAGGGTGGCACTGAAGCTTTCTTT. This sequence encodes CASSSQGQGGTEAFF.

V and J are TRBV10-3 and TRBJ2-3, with a tentative D call TRBD1 (7 bases). The CDR3 has 13 residues. V was clipped by 8 bases and J by 2 bases, with 11 bases between them. Germline-derived CDR1 and CDR2 are ENHRY and SYGVKD. DNA of the CDR3: TGTGCCATCCGGGGGACAGCCACAGATACGCAGTATTTT. It specifies CAIRGTATDTQYF.

This chain links TRBV6-5 with TRBJ2-3; tentatively, D is TRBD2 (6 bases). The CDR3 length is 17 residues. Deletions cut 2 bases from V and 0 bases from J, with 15 bases between. The germline CDR1 and CDR2 sequences are MNHEY and SVGAGI. CDR3 in amino acids: CASSYPSGRGSTDTQYF. CDR3 sequence (DNA): TGTGCCAGCAGTTACCCCTCGGGGCGGGGTAGCACAGATACGCAGTATTTT.

The chain has TRBV15 and TRBJ2-1; unclear D gene. Germline V gene data show CDR1 as LNHNV and CDR2 as YYDKDF (reference sequence). This CDR3 is built from 12 residues. V was trimmed by 0 bases and J by 9 bases, leaving 6 bases between them. The CDR3: CATSRDLLEQFF. The CDR3 nucleotides read TGTGCCACCAGCAGAGATCTTCTTGAGCAGTTCTTC. Drawing the rest from reference TRBV15 and TRBJ2-1, the complete variable domain is DAMVIQNPRYQVTQFGKPVTLSCSQTLNHNVMYWYQQKSSQAPKLLFHYYDKDFNNEADTPDNFQSRRPNTSFCFLDIRSPGLGDTAMYLCATSRDLLEQFFGPGTRLTVL.

The V gene is TRBV12-3 or TRBV12-4, the J gene TRBJ2-7; 9 bases are a match to TRBD1. This CDR3 spans 14 amino acids. V lost 7 bases, J lost 0 bases, and 4 bases stayed unmatched. CDR3 protein: CASTGTGSSYEQYF. The CDR3, as DNA: TGTGCCAGCACCGGGACAGGGAGCTCCTACGAGCAGTACTTC.

This clonotype was seen only a few times. The chain's CDR3 is CASSPRPGDEQYF. CDR3 coding DNA: TGTGCCAGCAGCCCCAGACCGGGGGACGAGCAGTACTTC. The chain is built from TRBV9 and TRBJ2-7, with D perhaps matching TRBD2 (6 bases). The germline V gene encodes CDR1 SGDLS and CDR2 YYNGEE. CDR3 length equals 13 residues. V lost 4 bases to trimming and J lost 5 bases, with 13 bases between them.